This TCR beta chain was captured by sequencing in a study of tumor-infiltrating lymphocytes in glioblastoma multiforme. Germline CDR1 and CDR2: KGHDR and SFDVKD. This CDR3 comprises 15 residues. Comments on this clonotype: An end of the junction differs from the germline gene, which may be a read error.

TCR beta libraries were built from RNA through three nested multiplex PCR rounds using modified ARM-PCR. TCRB-specific cDNA synthesis used around 550 ng of total RNA. These TCRB libraries lack any described unique molecular identifiers. TCRdb itself ran the multiplex PCR reads through MiXCR, one entry per CDR3 protein. The sample records more than 9,000 distinct CDR3 sequences, about 66% being singletons. This receptor was identified in a male donor with glioblastoma. The V and J genes are TRBV24-1 and TRBJ2-3; D may be TRBD1 (5 bases). The source material was brain tumor tissue. CDR3 nucleotide sequence: TGTGCCACCAATGATTCAAGACAGACCACAGATACGCAGTATTTT. It yields the protein CATNDSRQTTDTQYF.